The present entry profiles one TCR beta chain with its context. The data belong to a study of T cell changes during pregnancy in multiple sclerosis. Profiled with immunoSEQ multiplex PCR; TCRdb holds only in-frame clones, not every one. The table has about 110,000 clones, 75% to 95% seen once. The CDR3 loop spans 17 amino acids. Per the germline V gene, CDR1 is MNHEY and CDR2 is SMNVEV (reference sequence). V was shortened by 3 bases and J by 5 bases, with 20 bases between the two germline ends. The material sequenced was peripheral blood, taken before pregnancy. The sequence was obtained from a female donor with multiple sclerosis, enrolled in a pregnancy study. The genes are TRBV27 and TRBJ2-1; a weak D match, TRBD2 (5 bases). The CDR3 sequence is CASSFLKYRLLDNEQFF. As DNA, the CDR3 is TGTGCCAGCAGTTTCCTTAAGTACCGTTTACTAGACAATGAGCAGTTCTTC.